The 8 T cell receptor beta chains in this list originate from one sample, sequenced in a study of blood T cell repertoires in COVID-19. Repertoires were generated with immunoSEQ multiplex PCR, while TCRdb's copy carries only in-frame clones and drops some. The repertoire includes 72,000 or so clones, 86% of them detected once, and roughly 13% sits in the top ten. The sample taken for sequencing was peripheral blood. These receptor sequences come from an older woman with acute or convalescent COVID-19.

CDR3: CASSQDFRGPMNTEAFF. Here the CDR3 DNA reads TGCGCCAGCAGCCAAGATTTCCGAGGTCCGATGAACACTGAAGCTTTCTTT. The V call is TRBV4-1, the J call TRBJ1-1; D is ambiguous. Trimming removed 0 bases at V and 0 bases at J, with 14 bases between. Germline loops: CDR1 MGHRA, CDR2 YSYEKL. This CDR3 is 17 amino acids long.

The J gene is TRBJ1-1, the V gene TRBV12-3 or TRBV12-4, with D unclear. The CDR3 length is 13 residues. The V gene lost 7 bases and the J gene lost 2 bases, with 11 bases spanning the gap. As DNA, the CDR3 is TGTGCCAGCACCTCGAACAGAAACACTGAAGCTTTCTTT. Translated, it gives CASTSNRNTEAFF.

The chain has TRBV5-1 and TRBJ2-5; 12 nucleotides line up with TRBD2. The CDR3 spans 15 residues. The germline V gene has CDR1 SGHRS and CDR2 YFSETQ. V gave up 1 base and J gave up 5 bases; unmatched junction bases: 3. CDR3 protein: CASSLTSGGPETQYF. CDR3 sequence (DNA): TGCGCCAGCAGCTTGACTAGCGGGGGGCCGGAGACCCAGTACTTC.

The rearrangement links TRBV19 to TRBJ1-5; 9 bases map to TRBD1. The CDR3 length is 15 residues. Germline V gives CDR1 LNHDA, CDR2 SQIVND (reference sequence). V dropped 5 bases and J dropped 3; count of bases not matched to a gene: 5. This chain's CDR3 is CASSLGQGPNQPQHF. CDR3 nucleotide sequence: TGTGCCAGTAGTCTAGGACAGGGGCCCAATCAGCCCCAGCATTTT.

V is TRBV5-6 and J is TRBJ1-1; unclear D gene. V shed 4 bases and J shed 4 bases, with 8 bases lying between them. Germline CDR1 and CDR2: SGHDT and YYEEEE. CDR3 length equals 12 residues. CDR3 nucleotides: TGTGCCAGCAGCCTCCTAGGCACTGAAGCTTTCTTT. Encoded protein: CASSLLGTEAFF.

CDR3 DNA sequence: TGTGCCATCAGTGAGTCGAACTCAGGCGGGGGGCCGAGAGATACGCAGTATTTT. Translated, it gives CAISESNSGGGPRDTQYF. This chain joins TRBV10-3 and TRBJ2-3; 8 nucleotides line up with TRBD2. CDR1 and CDR2 from the germline V gene are ENHRY and SYGVKD. The CDR3 totals 18 residues. V dropped 0 bases and J dropped 5; count of bases not matched to a gene: 13.

The chain employs TRBV5-6 and TRBJ2-7, with 9 bases that match TRBD1. The junction had 13 bases not matched to a gene; V was cut back by 3 bases and J by 6 bases. The germline V gene encodes CDR1 SGHDT and CDR2 YYEEEE. This CDR3 is built from 16 residues. Written as DNA, the CDR3 is TGTGCCAGCAGCTGGACAAACAACAGGGGGCAGTTCGAGCAGTACTTC. Its protein is CASSWTNNRGQFEQYF. Looking up the rest from reference TRBV5-6 and TRBJ2-7 gives the full variable domain: DAGVTQSPTHLIKTRGQQVTLRCSPKSGHDTVSWYQQALGQGPQFIFQYYEEEERQRGNFPDRFSGHQFPNYSSELNVNALLLGDSALYLCASSWTNNRGQFEQYFGPGTRLTVT.

This clone was picked up a small number of times. The chain employs TRBV12-3 or TRBV12-4 and TRBJ1-1; TRBD1 agrees at 8 bases. Trimming at V came to 7 bases and at J to 6 bases, leaving 4 bases not matched to a gene. The CDR3 is 12 amino acids. In DNA, the CDR3 is TGTGCCAGCATGGACAGGGTTGCTGAAGCTTTCTTT. This sequence encodes CASMDRVAEAFF.